This TCR beta chain was profiled in a study of blood T cell repertoires in COVID-19. Across the whole study: COVID-19 samples, acute and convalescent, were from the United States, Italy and Spain.

This CDR3 spans 14 amino acids. Trimming at V came to 3 bases and at J to 9 bases, leaving 9 bases not matched to a gene. Germline lookup yields CDR1 SGHAT and CDR2 FQNNGV. Libraries were prepared by immunoSEQ multiplex PCR; TCRdb keeps only in-frame clonotypes and omits some of them. Of 110,000 to 150,000 clones listed, roughly 80% are singletons. This TCR came from a human donor in a cohort sampled during active COVID-19. The V gene is TRBV11-2, the J gene TRBJ2-7; 9 bases are a match to TRBD1. The sequenced sample was peripheral blood. The CDR3 nucleotides read TGTGCCAGCAGCTTGGGAGGGACAGGGAAAGGGCAGTACTTC. Translated: CASSLGGTGKGQYF.